The T cell receptor (beta chain) described here comes from a study of blood T cell repertoires in COVID-19. Study summary: PBMCs, B-cell-depleted T cells, or T cells were the source of the cDNA or gDNA that made up the material.

TCRdb keeps only in-frame clones here, not all; method: immunoSEQ multiplex PCR. The data show over 200,000 clones, around 80% seen once. The CDR3 loop spans 18 amino acids. The germline V and J ends were trimmed by 1 base and 2 bases, with 20 bases remaining between them. Germline loops: CDR1 SGHTA, CDR2 FQGNSA. The chain joins TRBV7-2 to TRBJ2-5, with a tentative D call TRBD2 (5 bases). The origin of this receptor is a woman over 75 with active or convalescent COVID-19. The sequenced sample was peripheral blood. This chain's CDR3 is CASSLVLLAPFGQETQYF. The CDR3 DNA is TGTGCCAGCAGCTTAGTGCTCCTAGCCCCCTTTGGGCAAGAGACCCAGTACTTC.